The TCR beta chain under discussion was sequenced for a study of cytomegalovirus exposure and HLA in healthy donors. This clone appeared once. 13 Jbeta primers and 60 Vbeta primers were used for the PCR. Sequenced by immunoSEQ multiplex PCR; TCRdb stores in-frame clones only, minus some. The profile shows some 180,000 clones, around 80% of them singletons. Germline CDR1 LNHDA, CDR2 SQIVND (reference sequence). After removal of 8 bases from V and 6 bases from J, the junction contained 8 bases not matched to a gene. The CDR3 consists of 13 residues. This sequence originates from a girl aged 2 to 9 in good health and CMV-seropositive. Sequencing input: PBMCs. The chain joins TRBV19 to TRBJ1-2, with 8 positions matching TRBD1. This chain's CDR3 is CASGPGGAHGYTF. The CDR3 nucleotides are TGTGCCAGTGGGCCAGGGGGCGCGCATGGCTACACCTTC.